The clone carrying this T cell receptor (beta chain) was observed at least ten times. Its antigen remains unknown. Noted time point: newly diagnosed GD, antithyroid drugs for less than 3 months. RNA isolated from PBMCs was used to make the TCR library. The record originates from a study of regulatory T cells in long-lasting Graves disease. CDR1 is DFQATT and CDR2 is SNEGSKA in the germline V gene (reference sequence). The germline V and J ends were trimmed by 4 bases and 1 base, with 14 bases remaining between them. The CDR3 consists of 14 residues. Points from the study as a whole: Persistent Graves' disease cases displayed lower TCR diversity than newly diagnosed ones. Accuracy may have suffered from the small sample size.

Relying on iRepertoire HTBI primers and Arm-PCR of CDR3 regions, the team built TCR beta libraries. From the multiplex PCR reads, TCRdb called clonotypes with MiXCR, one entry per CDR3 protein. The table has around 400,000 distinct CDR3 sequences, roughly 16% seen once. The starting material was peripheral blood mononuclear cells (PBMCs), obtained at new diagnosis, from a patient treated with antithyroid drugs. V and J are TRBV20-1 and TRBJ2-7; TRBD2 might be the D (5 bases). This TCR came from a female donor with Graves disease. CDR3: CSATASGISYEQYF. The CDR3 DNA reads TGCAGTGCTACCGCCAGCGGTATTTCCTACGAGCAGTACTTC.